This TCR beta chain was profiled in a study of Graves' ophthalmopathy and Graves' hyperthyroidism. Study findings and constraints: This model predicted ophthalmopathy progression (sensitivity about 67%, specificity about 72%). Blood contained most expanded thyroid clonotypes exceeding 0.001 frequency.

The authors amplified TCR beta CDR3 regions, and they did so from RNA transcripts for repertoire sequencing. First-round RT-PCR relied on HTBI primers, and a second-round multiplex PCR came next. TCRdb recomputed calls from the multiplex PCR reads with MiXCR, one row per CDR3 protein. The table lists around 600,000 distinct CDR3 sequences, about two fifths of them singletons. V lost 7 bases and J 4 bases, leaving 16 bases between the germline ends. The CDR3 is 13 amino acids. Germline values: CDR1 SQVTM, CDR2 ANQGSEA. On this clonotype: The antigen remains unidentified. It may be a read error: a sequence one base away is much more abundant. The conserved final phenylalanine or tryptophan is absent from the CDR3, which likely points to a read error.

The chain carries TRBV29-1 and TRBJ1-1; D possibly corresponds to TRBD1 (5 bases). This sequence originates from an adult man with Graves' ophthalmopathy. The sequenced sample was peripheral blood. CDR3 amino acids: CSGVSEGTTEAFL. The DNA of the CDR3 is TGCAGCGGGGTCTCTGAGGGGACCACTGAAGCTTTCCTT.